This is a list of T cell receptor beta chains from one sample in a study of CD8 T cells in ankylosing spondylitis. In TCRdb, the 5' RACE reads were re-called with MiXCR into one record per CDR3 protein. Here the sample spans hundreds of thousands of distinct CDR3 sequences, about 12% being singletons. Sample: blood, either unsorted or a sorted T cell fraction (not recorded which). Every receptor here comes from a male donor with ankylosing spondylitis. Each CDR3 is given with its conserved first and last residue. A D gene is named only where the DNA matches it firmly. Clone size is stated in some rows and not others, as once, few, many or a class when expanded.

v_call,j_call,cdr3_length,clone_size,d_call,cdr3_aa,cdr3_nt
TRBV11-2,TRBJ2-7,18,many,-,CASRPLRDTRSGTYEQYF,TGTGCCAGCAGACCCCTCCGGGACACCAGATCGGGGACCTACGAGCAGTACTTC
TRBV5-5,TRBJ1-2,12,many,-,CATLEGGKGYTF,TGTGCCACCCTCGAGGGGGGGAAGGGCTACACCTTC
TRBV10-3,TRBJ2-5,16,-,TRBD1,CAISGGTGSNQETQYF,TGTGCCATCAGTGGAGGGACAGGGTCCAACCAAGAGACCCAGTACTTC
TRBV20-1,TRBJ1-6,14,few,-,CSASSRPTLTPLHF,TGCAGTGCTAGTTCACGGCCGACCCTTACTCCCCTCCACTTT
TRBV6-5,TRBJ2-7,14,-,-,CASSYSTDIYEQYF,TGTGCCAGCAGTTACTCTACAGATATCTACGAGCAGTACTTC
TRBV10-3,TRBJ2-7,13,many,TRBD2,CASTSGPSYEQYF,TGTGCCAGTACTAGCGGGCCCTCCTACGAGCAGTACTTC
TRBV6-1,TRBJ1-1,16,few,-,CASSEKGDSFNTEAFF,TGTGCCAGCAGTGAAAAAGGCGACAGTTTTAACACTGAAGCTTTCTTT
TRBV7-9,TRBJ1-1,12,few,-,CASSWTLIGAFF,TGTGCCAGCAGCTGGACTCTGATTGGGGCTTTCTTT
TRBV7-6,TRBJ2-3,12,-,-,CASSPGFATQYF,TGTGCCAGCAGCCCAGGTTTTGCCACGCAGTATTTT
TRBV27,TRBJ1-1,16,-,-,CASRSRARGGNTEAIF,TGTGCCAGCAGGTCTAGGGCCAGGGGAGGCAACACTGAAGCTATCTTT
TRBV6-2/TRBV6-3,TRBJ1-1,14,many,-,CASSYRGPNTEAFF,TGTGCCAGCAGCTATCGGGGTCCGAACACTGAAGCTTTCTTT
TRBV4-2,TRBJ2-1,15,few,TRBD2,CASSPGNLAGDEQFF,TGTGCCAGCAGCCCCGGTAACTTGGCGGGGGATGAGCAGTTCTTC
TRBV7-2,TRBJ1-1,13,-,-,CASSWGLDTEAFF,TGTGCCAGCAGCTGGGGTTTAGACACTGAAGCTTTCTTT
TRBV20-1,TRBJ2-5,13,few,-,CSAGPGPQETQYF,TGCAGTGCTGGACCGGGTCCCCAAGAGACCCAGTACTTC
TRBV10-3,TRBJ2-7,15,few,-,CAISESRGKPYEQYF,TGTGCCATCAGTGAGTCACGGGGGAAACCCTACGAGCAGTACTTC
TRBV7-9,TRBJ2-3,14,few,-,CASSGVGSTDTQYF,TGTGCCAGCAGCGGAGTAGGCAGCACAGATACGCAGTATTTT
TRBV10-3,TRBJ2-7,14,-,TRBD1,CAIMRQGSINEQYF,TGTGCCATCATGCGACAGGGGAGTATCAACGAGCAGTACTTC
TRBV6-1,TRBJ1-3,15,-,TRBD1,CASSRGQGAGNTIYF,TGTGCCAGCAGTCGGGGACAGGGGGCTGGAAACACCATATATTTT
TRBV19,TRBJ1-5,14,few,-,CASSIEWGTTPQHF,TGTGCCAGTAGTATAGAGTGGGGGACAACGCCCCAGCATTTT
TRBV7-2,TRBJ2-1,17,many,TRBD2,CASSKQGAGVPSGEQFF,TGTGCCAGCAGCAAACAGGGAGCGGGAGTTCCCTCTGGTGAGCAGTTCTTC
TRBV28,TRBJ1-5,15,-,-,CASHAEQSAVQPQHF,TGTGCCAGCCACGCGGAACAGTCGGCCGTTCAGCCCCAGCATTTT
TRBV25-1,TRBJ2-1,14,few,TRBD2,CASSEPGGYNEQFF,TGTGCCAGCAGTGAACCGGGGGGCTACAATGAGCAGTTCTTC
TRBV27,TRBJ2-7,16,-,-,CASSLSTGSYSYEQYF,TGTGCCAGCAGTTTATCGACCGGGAGCTACTCCTACGAGCAGTACTTC
TRBV20-1,TRBJ1-1,12,-,-,CSARVEGPEAFF,TGCAGTGCTAGAGTCGAGGGCCCTGAAGCTTTCTTT